This T cell receptor beta chain stems from a study of cytomegalovirus exposure and HLA in healthy donors. The wider study: An early data release held some 85 million unique TCRs from HLA-typed donors.

The PCR used 60 Vbeta and 13 Jbeta primers. Sequenced by immunoSEQ multiplex PCR; TCRdb stores in-frame clones only, minus some. This table has 130,000 to 150,000 clones, more than 75% appearing once. Broader study findings: Follow-up analysis later connected one missense variant in DCLRE1C with trimming of TCR beta V- and J-genes. Reportedly, HLA-A and HLA-B alleles of most subjects were accurately predicted from TCR beta. Later analysis reportedly placed an Asian-associated ancestry cluster below the approximately 650-donor mean in N-insertions.

Concerning this clone itself: Its cognate antigen is unknown.

V was cut by 1 base and J by 0 bases, with 13 bases left in between. The germline gives CDR1 MGHRA, CDR2 YSYEKL. The CDR3 contains 17 residues. The chain joins TRBV4-1 to TRBJ1-3; D is unresolved. The sequenced sample was PBMCs. This clonotype was sampled from a woman under 30 in good health and CMV-seropositive. CDR3 DNA: TGCGCCAGCAGCCAAGTTCGTCAAGGACTCTCTGGAAACACCATATATTTT. As protein: CASSQVRQGLSGNTIYF.